The clone carrying this TCR beta chain is a singleton in its sample. Its antigen remains unknown. The naive CD8 subset, CD45RO-negative cells positively selected for CCR7, excluded terminally differentiated effector memory CD45RA+ cells. The record originates from a study of shared clonotypes between healthy human individuals. Study-wide points: Around 4.9% of naive CD4 clonotypes were shared across a handful of donors. Non-shared clonotypes displayed generation probabilities falling below those of clonotypes present in all four donors.

As processed by the authors: ImmunoSEQ only sent back junction sequences with no quality scores, so filtering was done differently. Clones were sequenced by immunoSEQ multiplex PCR, and TCRdb holds only the in-frame ones, with some missing. V, J and clone size reflect that table, while D and trimming were determined from the DNA. The table has about 2,200,000 clones, 85% to 95% seen once. Specimen: naive CD8+ T cells from PBMCs. The source is a man between 18 and 29 years old in good health. Some clones in this sample may be carry-over from other donors' samples.

CDR3 sequence reads: CASSSSDSFAYNEQFF. The CDR3 nucleotides are TGCGCCAGCAGCTCCTCCGACAGCTTCGCCTACAATGAGCAGTTCTTC. The chain joins TRBV5-1 to TRBJ2-1; TRBD1 might be the D (5 bases). The CDR3 covers 16 residues. Germline V gene sequence: CDR1 SGHRS, CDR2 YFSETQ. Trimming removed 3 bases at V and 2 bases at J, with 15 bases between.